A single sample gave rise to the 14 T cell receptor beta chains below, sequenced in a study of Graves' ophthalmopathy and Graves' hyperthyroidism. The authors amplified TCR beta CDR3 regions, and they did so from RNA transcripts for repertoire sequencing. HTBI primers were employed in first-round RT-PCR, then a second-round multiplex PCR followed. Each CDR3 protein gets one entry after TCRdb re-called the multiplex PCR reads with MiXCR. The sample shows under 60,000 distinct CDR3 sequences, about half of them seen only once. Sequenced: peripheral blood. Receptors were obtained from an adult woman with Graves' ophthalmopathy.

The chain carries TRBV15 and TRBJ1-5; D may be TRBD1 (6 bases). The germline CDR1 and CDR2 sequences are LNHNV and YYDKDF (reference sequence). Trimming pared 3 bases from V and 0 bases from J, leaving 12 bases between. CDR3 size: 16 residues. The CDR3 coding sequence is TGTGCCACCAGCAGCTTAGGGGGGTTTAGCAATCAGCCCCAGCATTTT. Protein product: CATSSLGGFSNQPQHF.

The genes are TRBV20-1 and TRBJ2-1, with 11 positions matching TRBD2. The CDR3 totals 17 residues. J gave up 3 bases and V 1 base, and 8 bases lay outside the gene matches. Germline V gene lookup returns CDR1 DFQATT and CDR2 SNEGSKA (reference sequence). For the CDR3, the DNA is TGCAGTGCTAGAGGAGTTAGCGGGGGGGCCAACTACAATGAGCAGTTCTTC. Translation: CSARGVSGGANYNEQFF.

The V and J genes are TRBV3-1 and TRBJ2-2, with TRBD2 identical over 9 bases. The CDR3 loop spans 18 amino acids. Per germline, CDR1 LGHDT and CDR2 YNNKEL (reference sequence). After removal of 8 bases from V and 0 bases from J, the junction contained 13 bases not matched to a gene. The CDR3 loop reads CASRPWASGNTNTGELFF. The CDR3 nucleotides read TGTGCCAGCCGCCCGTGGGCTAGCGGGAACACGAACACCGGGGAGCTGTTTTTT.

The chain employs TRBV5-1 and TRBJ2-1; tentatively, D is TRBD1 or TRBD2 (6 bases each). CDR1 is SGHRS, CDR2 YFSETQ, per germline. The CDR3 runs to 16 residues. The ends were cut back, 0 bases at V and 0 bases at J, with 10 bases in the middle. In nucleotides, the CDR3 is TGCGCCAGCAGCTTGGGGGGGGCGAGCTCCTACAATGAGCAGTTCTTC. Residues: CASSLGGASSYNEQFF.

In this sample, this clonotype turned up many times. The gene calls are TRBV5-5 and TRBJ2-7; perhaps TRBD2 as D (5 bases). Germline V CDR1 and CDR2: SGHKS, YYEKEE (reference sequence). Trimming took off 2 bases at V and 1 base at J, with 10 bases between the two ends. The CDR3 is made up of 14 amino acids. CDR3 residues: CASSLAEGSYEQYF. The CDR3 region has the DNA TGTGCCAGCAGCTTAGCCGAGGGTTCCTACGAGCAGTACTTC.

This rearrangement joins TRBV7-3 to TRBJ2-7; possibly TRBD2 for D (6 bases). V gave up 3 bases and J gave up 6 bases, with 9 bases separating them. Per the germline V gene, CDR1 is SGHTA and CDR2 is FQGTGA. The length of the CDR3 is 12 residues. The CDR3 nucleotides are TGTGCCAGCAGCTTTCAGGGAGGCGAGCAGTACTTC. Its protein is CASSFQGGEQYF.

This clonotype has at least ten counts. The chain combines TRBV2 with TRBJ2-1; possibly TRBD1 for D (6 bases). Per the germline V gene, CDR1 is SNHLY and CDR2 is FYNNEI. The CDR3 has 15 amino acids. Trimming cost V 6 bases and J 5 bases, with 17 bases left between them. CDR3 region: CASRTGTLFNNEQFF. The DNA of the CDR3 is TGTGCCAGCAGAACCGGGACACTTTTTAACAATGAGCAGTTCTTC.

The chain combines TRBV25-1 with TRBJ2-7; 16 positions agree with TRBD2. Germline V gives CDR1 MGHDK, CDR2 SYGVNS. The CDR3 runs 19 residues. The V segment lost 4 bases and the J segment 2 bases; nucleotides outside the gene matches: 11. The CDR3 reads CASSVDTGTSGRVAYEQYF. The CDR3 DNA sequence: TGTGCCAGCAGTGTCGACACCGGGACTAGCGGGAGGGTAGCCTACGAGCAGTACTTC.

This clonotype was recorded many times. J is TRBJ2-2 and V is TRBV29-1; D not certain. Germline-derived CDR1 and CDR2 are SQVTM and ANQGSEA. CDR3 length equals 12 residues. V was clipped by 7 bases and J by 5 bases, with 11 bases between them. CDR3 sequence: CSGCGDTGELFF. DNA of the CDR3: TGCAGCGGCTGCGGAGATACCGGGGAGCTGTTTTTT.

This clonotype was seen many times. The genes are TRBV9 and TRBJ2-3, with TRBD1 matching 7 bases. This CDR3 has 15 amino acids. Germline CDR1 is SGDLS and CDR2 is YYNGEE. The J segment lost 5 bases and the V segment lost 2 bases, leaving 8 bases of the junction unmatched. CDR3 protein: CASSVRQGSGDTQYF. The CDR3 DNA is TGTGCCAGCAGCGTGCGACAGGGCAGCGGAGATACGCAGTATTTT.

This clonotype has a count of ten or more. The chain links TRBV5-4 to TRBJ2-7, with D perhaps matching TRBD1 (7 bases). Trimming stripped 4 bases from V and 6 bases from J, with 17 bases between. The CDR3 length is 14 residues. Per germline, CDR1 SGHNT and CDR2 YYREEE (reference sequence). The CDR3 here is CASSLQGGGREQYF. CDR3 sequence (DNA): TGTGCCAGCAGCCTCCAGGGGGGCGGACGCGAGCAGTACTTC.

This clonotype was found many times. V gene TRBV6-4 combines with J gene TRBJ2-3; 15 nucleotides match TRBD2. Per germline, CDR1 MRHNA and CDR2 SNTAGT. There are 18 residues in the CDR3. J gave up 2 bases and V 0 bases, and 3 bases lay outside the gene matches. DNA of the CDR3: TGTGCCAGCAGTGACTCCGGACTAGCGGGAGGGCACACAGATACGCAGTATTTT. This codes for CASSDSGLAGGHTDTQYF.

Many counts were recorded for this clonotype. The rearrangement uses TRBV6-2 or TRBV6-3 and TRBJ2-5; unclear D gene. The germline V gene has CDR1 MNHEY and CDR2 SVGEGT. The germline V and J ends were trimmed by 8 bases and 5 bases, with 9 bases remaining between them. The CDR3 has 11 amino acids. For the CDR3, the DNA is TGTGCCAGCGGGCGTGGGGAGACCCAGTACTTC. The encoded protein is CASGRGETQYF.

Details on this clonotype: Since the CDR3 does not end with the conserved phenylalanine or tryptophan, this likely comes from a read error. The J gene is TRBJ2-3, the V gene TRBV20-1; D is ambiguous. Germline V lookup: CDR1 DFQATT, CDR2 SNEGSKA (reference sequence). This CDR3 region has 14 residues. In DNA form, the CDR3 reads TGCAGTGCTAGAGATGACCTAGTCCCAGATACTCAGTATTGT. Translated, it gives CSARDDLVPDTQYC.